The rows below give T cell receptor beta chains drawn from one sample of a study of cytomegalovirus exposure and HLA in healthy donors. Clones were sequenced by immunoSEQ multiplex PCR, and TCRdb holds only the in-frame ones, with some missing. Its listing shows 50,000 to 70,000 clones. Sample: PBMCs. The receptors derive from a woman under 30 in good health and CMV-seronegative. The CDR3 runs from the conserved cysteine through the conserved F or W. A D gene is named only where the DNA matches it firmly.

CSVVCIKAGTGSLYEQYF | TRBJ2-7 | TRBD1 | 18 | TRBV29-1
CASIRGGYYYGYTF | TRBJ1-2 | NA | 14 | TRBV6-1
CAWSVMLQGYEQYF | TRBJ2-7 | NA | 14 | TRBV30
CASSRQGATEAFF | TRBJ1-1 | TRBD1 | 13 | TRBV11-1
CASSALRGTDEQYF | TRBJ2-7 | NA | 14 | TRBV18
CASSRDRVGYTF | TRBJ1-2 | TRBD1 | 12 | TRBV6-1
CASSLTGGKTMNTEAFF | TRBJ1-1 | TRBD1 | 17 | TRBV4-1
CASSEVGQGNYEQYF | TRBJ2-7 | TRBD1 | 15 | TRBV25-1
CASSLSALDEQYF | TRBJ2-7 | NA | 13 | TRBV27
CASSPVGGDTEAFF | TRBJ1-1 | NA | 14 | TRBV7-3
CAWSGRRRGGGITDTQYF | TRBJ2-3 | NA | 18 | TRBV30
CASSLVVLDRAFSYEQYF | TRBJ2-7 | TRBD1 | 18 | TRBV5-6
CSVTGRGNTEAFF | TRBJ1-1 | NA | 13 | TRBV29-1
CASSEGQGLPQHF | TRBJ1-5 | TRBD1 | 13 | TRBV10-2
CAWTAAGYGYTF | TRBJ1-2 | NA | 12 | TRBV30
CATGGLYEQYF | TRBJ2-7 | TRBD2 | 11 | TRBV10-2
CASSLGSTYYGYTF | TRBJ1-2 | NA | 14 | TRBV5-1
CASSFRRDTEAFF | TRBJ1-1 | NA | 13 | TRBV25-1
CASSQGTSPAYNEQFF | TRBJ2-1 | TRBD2 | 16 | TRBV4-1
CASRWEGSYEQYF | TRBJ2-7 | TRBD2 | 13 | TRBV7-2
CASSIRSKNSYSDNEQFF | TRBJ2-1 | NA | 18 | TRBV19
CASSPSTGNYGYTF | TRBJ1-2 | TRBD1 | 14 | TRBV27
CASSEDSQETQYF | TRBJ2-5 | NA | 13 | TRBV25-1
CASSISRPGSYYGYTF | TRBJ1-2 | NA | 16 | TRBV19
CASISGTSESGTQYF | TRBJ2-5 | TRBD2 | 15 | TRBV19
CAISETGGWYEQYF | TRBJ2-7 | TRBD2 | 14 | TRBV10-3
CATKSPYTGDSGANVLTF | TRBJ2-6 | TRBD1 | 18 | TRBV27
CASSPSRTSPFSEQFF | TRBJ2-1 | TRBD2 | 16 | TRBV7-3
CASSPGAVNTEAFF | TRBJ1-1 | NA | 14 | TRBV19
CASSQVADTQYF | TRBJ2-3 | NA | 12 | TRBV4-1
CATPGYRGNSLTYEQYF | TRBJ2-7 | TRBD1 | 17 | TRBV6-4
CASSVRTGSEKLFF | TRBJ1-4 | TRBD1 | 14 | TRBV9
CASSVALAGGRNEQFF | TRBJ2-1 | TRBD2 | 16 | TRBV9
CAWSWTGGDGYTF | TRBJ1-2 | TRBD1 | 13 | TRBV30
CASSLGGQGSETQYF | TRBJ2-5 | NA | 15 | TRBV5-1
CASSYSGQTNQPQHF | TRBJ1-5 | NA | 15 | TRBV6-5
CASSPTLRRRGNSPLHF | TRBJ1-6 | NA | 17 | TRBV25-1
CASSTGTGGGTYEQYF | TRBJ2-7 | TRBD1 | 16 | TRBV2
CASSRGQGEWNTEAFF | TRBJ1-1 | TRBD1 | 16 | TRBV4-1
CASSKMAGDTEAFF | TRBJ1-1 | NA | 14 | TRBV19
CASSLSRDTFGEQYF | TRBJ2-7 | NA | 15 | TRBV5-1
CASSYSGGGSYEQYF | TRBJ2-7 | NA | 15 | TRBV6-5
CASSPVERDNSHEQYF | TRBJ2-7 | NA | 16 | TRBV25-1
CASSRLPPDEQFF | TRBJ2-1 | NA | 13 | TRBV13
CAIGRTAGSYEQYF | TRBJ2-7 | NA | 14 | TRBV10-3
CASSRGQGYYEQYF | TRBJ2-7 | TRBD1 | 14 | TRBV7-7
CASSSKQGTGANTGELFF | TRBJ2-2 | TRBD1 | 18 | TRBV5-4
CASSIRNRWGWETQYF | TRBJ2-5 | NA | 16 | TRBV19
CASSYLTGSGTGELFF | TRBJ2-2 | TRBD1 | 16 | TRBV6-6